These T cell receptor beta chains were read from a single sample in a study of PD-1 blockade in classical Hodgkin lymphoma. This table comes from immunoSEQ multiplex PCR, and its TCRdb copy is limited to in-frame clones, with some not included. The sample contains approximately 31,000 clones, about 80% of which appear only once. Sequenced here: CD4+ T cells from blood, sampled before the fourth cycle of nivolumab. Receptors were obtained from a human donor with classical Hodgkin lymphoma. CDR3s include the opening cysteine and the closing phenylalanine or tryptophan. The order of the fields is J gene, V gene, clone size, D gene, CDR3 DNA, CDR3 protein. A D gene is named only where the DNA matches it firmly. Clone sizes are given selectively: once, few, many, or a class where the clone is expanded.

j_gene: TRBJ1-4; v_gene: TRBV6-5; abundance: .; d_gene: TRBD1; CDR3nt: TGTGCCAGCAGTTACGCTGAGGGACAGAAGAATGAAAAACTGTTTTTT; CDR3aa: CASSYAEGQKNEKLFF
j_gene: TRBJ2-7; v_gene: TRBV7-8; abundance: .; d_gene: .; CDR3nt: TGTGCCAGCAGCTTAGCGCACTCGCAGGCCTCCTACGAGCAGTACTTC; CDR3aa: CASSLAHSQASYEQYF
j_gene: TRBJ1-5; v_gene: TRBV12-5; abundance: .; d_gene: .; CDR3nt: TGTGCTAGTGGTCCGCCTGGACGGCTGCCGAATCAGCCCCAGCATTTT; CDR3aa: CASGPPGRLPNQPQHF
j_gene: TRBJ1-3; v_gene: TRBV4-3; abundance: few; d_gene: TRBD1; CDR3nt: TGCGCCAGCAGCCAAGGACAGGGGGCAGGGAACACCATATATTTT; CDR3aa: CASSQGQGAGNTIYF
j_gene: TRBJ1-1; v_gene: TRBV6-5; abundance: .; d_gene: .; CDR3nt: TGTGCCAGCAGTTACCGCAGGATACTATTGAACACTGAAGCTTTCTTT; CDR3aa: CASSYRRILLNTEAFF
j_gene: TRBJ1-5; v_gene: TRBV15; abundance: .; d_gene: .; CDR3nt: TGTGCCACCGAGGAACAGGTTTCCAATCAGCCCCAGCATTTT; CDR3aa: CATEEQVSNQPQHF
j_gene: TRBJ2-1; v_gene: TRBV7-3; abundance: .; d_gene: .; CDR3nt: TGTGCCAGCAGCTCCTTCCTAGCGTTCTCCTACAATGAGCAGTTCTTC; CDR3aa: CASSSFLAFSYNEQFF
j_gene: TRBJ1-5; v_gene: TRBV10-2; abundance: .; d_gene: TRBD1; CDR3nt: TGCGCCAGCAGTTCCAGGGGGCGCGGTAGTCAGCCCCAGCATTTT; CDR3aa: CASSSRGRGSQPQHF
j_gene: TRBJ2-7; v_gene: TRBV11-2; abundance: .; d_gene: .; CDR3nt: TGTGCCAGCAGCCGAGAGGTGGGGCGCGAGCAGTACTTC; CDR3aa: CASSREVGREQYF
j_gene: TRBJ2-3; v_gene: TRBV10-3; abundance: .; d_gene: TRBD2; CDR3nt: TGTGCCATGGGGACTAGCGGGATAGATACGCAGTATTTT; CDR3aa: CAMGTSGIDTQYF
j_gene: TRBJ2-3; v_gene: TRBV19; abundance: .; d_gene: .; CDR3nt: TGTGCCAGTAGTATGGGGACGAGGGATACGCAGTATTTT; CDR3aa: CASSMGTRDTQYF
j_gene: TRBJ2-3; v_gene: TRBV19; abundance: .; d_gene: .; CDR3nt: TGTGCCAGTAGTATAGTTAGCGGCAGCACAGATACGCAGTATTTT; CDR3aa: CASSIVSGSTDTQYF
j_gene: TRBJ1-2; v_gene: TRBV10-1; abundance: .; d_gene: .; CDR3nt: TGCGCCAGCAGTGGACAGCCCAACTATGGCTACACCTTC; CDR3aa: CASSGQPNYGYTF
j_gene: TRBJ2-3; v_gene: TRBV5-6; abundance: .; d_gene: .; CDR3nt: TGTGCCAGCAGCCCGTTAGGCACAGATACGCAGTATTTT; CDR3aa: CASSPLGTDTQYF
j_gene: TRBJ1-1; v_gene: TRBV7-3; abundance: .; d_gene: TRBD1; CDR3nt: TGTGCCAGCAGCTTTTCGGACAGGGGGCCCACTGAAGCTTTCTTT; CDR3aa: CASSFSDRGPTEAFF
j_gene: TRBJ1-5; v_gene: TRBV7-2; abundance: .; d_gene: .; CDR3nt: TGTGCCAGCAGCTTTAACGCAGATGGCAATCAGCCCCAGCATTTT; CDR3aa: CASSFNADGNQPQHF
j_gene: TRBJ2-5; v_gene: TRBV18; abundance: .; d_gene: TRBD1; CDR3nt: TGTGCCAGCTCCCCGGGACAGGGACACCAGGCCCAGTACTTC; CDR3aa: CASSPGQGHQAQYF
j_gene: TRBJ1-2; v_gene: TRBV30; abundance: .; d_gene: .; CDR3nt: TGTGCCTGGAGCAAGAACTATGGCTACACCTTC; CDR3aa: CAWSKNYGYTF
j_gene: TRBJ2-7; v_gene: TRBV6-5; abundance: .; d_gene: TRBD1; CDR3nt: TGTGCCAGCAGTCGACAGGGGTCGTCGTACGAGCAGTACTTC; CDR3aa: CASSRQGSSYEQYF
j_gene: TRBJ1-1; v_gene: TRBV11-3; abundance: few; d_gene: .; CDR3nt: TGTGCCAGCAGCTTAGGCGGGCGGAACACTGAAGCTTTCTTT; CDR3aa: CASSLGGRNTEAFF
j_gene: TRBJ2-5; v_gene: TRBV14; abundance: .; d_gene: TRBD2; CDR3nt: TGTGCCAGCAGCCAAGATTCCCGAGCGGGGCAAGAGACCCAGTACTTC; CDR3aa: CASSQDSRAGQETQYF
j_gene: TRBJ2-1; v_gene: TRBV29-1; abundance: .; d_gene: TRBD1; CDR3nt: TGCAGCGTGGACGGGACAGCCTACAATGAGCAGTTCTTC; CDR3aa: CSVDGTAYNEQFF
j_gene: TRBJ2-7; v_gene: TRBV7-2; abundance: .; d_gene: .; CDR3nt: TGTGCCAGCAGCTTTGCCGGGGAATCCTACGAGCAGTACTTC; CDR3aa: CASSFAGESYEQYF
j_gene: TRBJ1-6; v_gene: TRBV9; abundance: .; d_gene: .; CDR3nt: TGTGCCAGCAGCGGGCAGGAGAATTCACCCCTCCACTTT; CDR3aa: CASSGQENSPLHF
j_gene: TRBJ1-5; v_gene: TRBV19; abundance: few; d_gene: .; CDR3nt: TGTGCCAGTAGTATAGATCGGGCCGGGGGGATTCAGCCCCAGCATTTT; CDR3aa: CASSIDRAGGIQPQHF
j_gene: TRBJ1-4; v_gene: TRBV5-1; abundance: once; d_gene: TRBD1; CDR3nt: TGCGCCAGCAGAGGGACAGGGAATGAAAAACTGTTTTTT; CDR3aa: CASRGTGNEKLFF
j_gene: TRBJ1-2; v_gene: TRBV9; abundance: .; d_gene: TRBD1; CDR3nt: TGTGCCAGCAGCGTAGGGACAGGAACCCCTTTCTATGGCTACACCTTC; CDR3aa: CASSVGTGTPFYGYTF
j_gene: TRBJ2-2; v_gene: TRBV7-2; abundance: .; d_gene: .; CDR3nt: TGTGCCAGCAGCTTAGCTGGTACGAACACCGGGGAGCTGTTTTTT; CDR3aa: CASSLAGTNTGELFF
j_gene: TRBJ1-2; v_gene: TRBV10-2; abundance: .; d_gene: .; CDR3nt: TGCGCCAGCAGTGAACGCGCACTCTATGGCTACACCTTC; CDR3aa: CASSERALYGYTF
j_gene: TRBJ2-1; v_gene: TRBV20-1; abundance: .; d_gene: .; CDR3nt: TGCAGTGCTAGGGTCCTCAATGAGCAGTTCTTC; CDR3aa: CSARVLNEQFF
j_gene: TRBJ1-5; v_gene: TRBV9; abundance: .; d_gene: TRBD1; CDR3nt: TGTGCCAGCAGCGCGGGACAGGGAGATTATCAGCCCCAGCATTTT; CDR3aa: CASSAGQGDYQPQHF
j_gene: TRBJ1-4; v_gene: TRBV5-1; abundance: .; d_gene: TRBD1; CDR3nt: TGCGCCAGCAGCTTGGGAGGGGGCGGTGAAAAACTGTTTTTT; CDR3aa: CASSLGGGGEKLFF
j_gene: TRBJ2-3; v_gene: TRBV14; abundance: .; d_gene: .; CDR3nt: TGTGCCAGCAGCCACCCAAGGACGGGAAGAGGAGATACGCAGTATTTT; CDR3aa: CASSHPRTGRGDTQYF
j_gene: TRBJ2-1; v_gene: TRBV25-1; abundance: .; d_gene: .; CDR3nt: TGTGCCAGCCTAGACAAACGCTCCTACAATGAGCAGTTCTTC; CDR3aa: CASLDKRSYNEQFF
j_gene: TRBJ2-7; v_gene: TRBV5-1; abundance: .; d_gene: .; CDR3nt: TGCGCCAGCAGCTTGGCCGGGCACCCCGTCTACGATGAGCAGTACTTC; CDR3aa: CASSLAGHPVYDEQYF
j_gene: TRBJ2-7; v_gene: TRBV7-2; abundance: .; d_gene: .; CDR3nt: TGTGCCAGCAGCTTTGAAAGGGAACAGTACTTC; CDR3aa: CASSFEREQYF
j_gene: TRBJ2-3; v_gene: TRBV28; abundance: .; d_gene: .; CDR3nt: TGTGCCAGCAGTTTATTCCCCATGTTTGGGGCCGCTCCGGTTACGCAGTATTTT; CDR3aa: CASSLFPMFGAAPVTQYF
j_gene: TRBJ2-3; v_gene: TRBV11-3; abundance: .; d_gene: .; CDR3nt: TGTGCCAGCAGCCCCGTCCGGGGCACAGATACGCAGTATTTT; CDR3aa: CASSPVRGTDTQYF
j_gene: TRBJ1-1; v_gene: TRBV15; abundance: .; d_gene: .; CDR3nt: TGTGCCACCAGTAAGGAACCGGCCGCATCTGCGGGGGGAGCTTTCTTT; CDR3aa: CATSKEPAASAGGAFF
j_gene: TRBJ2-1; v_gene: TRBV7-7; abundance: .; d_gene: .; CDR3nt: TGTGCCAGCAGCTCGGAGACGGGTGGTGAGCAGTTCTTC; CDR3aa: CASSSETGGEQFF
j_gene: TRBJ1-4; v_gene: TRBV7-2; abundance: once; d_gene: .; CDR3nt: TGTGCCAGCAGCTCCTTCCCGGGCGCGACTAATGAAAAACTGTTTTTT; CDR3aa: CASSSFPGATNEKLFF
j_gene: TRBJ2-3; v_gene: TRBV9; abundance: .; d_gene: .; CDR3nt: TGTGCCAGCAGCGTAGATGCGGGCTATGGCACAGATACGCAGTATTTT; CDR3aa: CASSVDAGYGTDTQYF
j_gene: TRBJ2-3; v_gene: TRBV11-3; abundance: .; d_gene: .; CDR3nt: TGTGCCAGCAGCCTCACGGGGTGGGGGCGCACAGATACGCAGTATTTT; CDR3aa: CASSLTGWGRTDTQYF
j_gene: TRBJ1-4; v_gene: TRBV15; abundance: .; d_gene: .; CDR3nt: TGTGCCCCCCGGGATGGTAATGAAAAACTGTTTTTT; CDR3aa: CAPRDGNEKLFF
j_gene: TRBJ2-5; v_gene: TRBV9; abundance: .; d_gene: TRBD2; CDR3nt: TGTGCCAGCAGCGTTCGGACTAGCGGGGGAGAGACCCAGTACTTC; CDR3aa: CASSVRTSGGETQYF
j_gene: TRBJ2-2; v_gene: TRBV5-1; abundance: .; d_gene: .; CDR3nt: TGCGCCAGCAGCTTGGAGGGGGGACAATACACCGGGGAGCTGTTTTTT; CDR3aa: CASSLEGGQYTGELFF
j_gene: TRBJ2-7; v_gene: TRBV7-2; abundance: .; d_gene: TRBD2; CDR3nt: TGTGCCAGCAGCTTAGAACTATCGGGACTAGCGGCCTACGAGCAGTACTTC; CDR3aa: CASSLELSGLAAYEQYF
j_gene: TRBJ1-2; v_gene: TRBV11-1; abundance: .; d_gene: .; CDR3nt: TGTGCCAGCAGCTTATCCCAGGATCCCTATGGCTACACCTTC; CDR3aa: CASSLSQDPYGYTF
j_gene: TRBJ1-5; v_gene: TRBV5-1; abundance: .; d_gene: .; CDR3nt: TGCGCCAGCAGCTTGGAGTCGGGTGGCAATCAGCCCCAGCATTTT; CDR3aa: CASSLESGGNQPQHF
j_gene: TRBJ2-7; v_gene: TRBV19; abundance: .; d_gene: .; CDR3nt: TGTGCCAGTAGTATAGGCGGCCGGGACTACGAGCAGTACTTC; CDR3aa: CASSIGGRDYEQYF
j_gene: TRBJ2-7; v_gene: TRBV7-2; abundance: .; d_gene: .; CDR3nt: TGTGCCAGCAGCTTACCACTAACTAAGACCTACGAGCAGTACTTC; CDR3aa: CASSLPLTKTYEQYF